The clone carrying this TCR beta chain was seen a handful of times. This sample was taken from a study of identical twins. A universal primer site was incorporated via template switching, and the cDNA contained unique molecular identifiers. TCRdb reprocessed the 5' RACE reads with MiXCR, giving one entry per CDR3 protein. The sample has some 790,000 distinct CDR3 sequences; roughly 20% are singletons. The CDR3 is 15 residues long. Germline V gene data show CDR1 as SGHTA and CDR2 as FQGNSA. V trimming: 5 bases; J trimming: 4 bases; junction bases outside the gene matches: 7. The sample was also reused in another study, on T cells expressing NK-cell markers. That paper adds: In a group of about six donors, dominant NKG2C+ clonotypes represented about 1.0-8% of CD8+ T cells.

Specimen: PBMCs. This sequence joins TRBV7-2 and TRBJ2-7; 11 bases map to TRBD1. The sequence was collected from a woman younger than 30 in good health. CDR3 DNA sequence: TGTGCCAGCAGCCCAGGACAGGGGGCTAATTACGAGCAGTACTTC. The encoded protein is CASSPGQGANYEQYF.